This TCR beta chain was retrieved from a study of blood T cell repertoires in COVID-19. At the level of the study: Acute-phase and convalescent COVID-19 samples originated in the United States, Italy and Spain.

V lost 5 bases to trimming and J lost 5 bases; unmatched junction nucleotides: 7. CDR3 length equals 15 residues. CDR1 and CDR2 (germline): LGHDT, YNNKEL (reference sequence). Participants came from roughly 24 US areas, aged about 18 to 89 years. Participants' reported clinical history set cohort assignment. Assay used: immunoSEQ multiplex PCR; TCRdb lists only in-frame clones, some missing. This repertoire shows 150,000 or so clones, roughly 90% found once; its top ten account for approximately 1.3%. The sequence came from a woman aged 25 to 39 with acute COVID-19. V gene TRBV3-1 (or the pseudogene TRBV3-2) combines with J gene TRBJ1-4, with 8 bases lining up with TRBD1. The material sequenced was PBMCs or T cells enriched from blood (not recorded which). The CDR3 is CASSTLDRGNEKLFF. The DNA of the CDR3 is TGTGCCAGCAGCACCCTAGACAGGGGAAATGAAAAACTGTTTTTT.